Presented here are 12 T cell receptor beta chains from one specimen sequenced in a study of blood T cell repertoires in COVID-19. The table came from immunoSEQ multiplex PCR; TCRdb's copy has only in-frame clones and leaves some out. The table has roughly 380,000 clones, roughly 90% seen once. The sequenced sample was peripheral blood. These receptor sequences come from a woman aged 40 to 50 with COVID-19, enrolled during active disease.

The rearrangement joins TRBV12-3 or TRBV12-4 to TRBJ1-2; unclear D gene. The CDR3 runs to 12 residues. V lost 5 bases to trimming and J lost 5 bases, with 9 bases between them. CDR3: CASSREMYGYTF. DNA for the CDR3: TGTGCCAGCAGTAGGGAGATGTATGGCTACACCTTC.

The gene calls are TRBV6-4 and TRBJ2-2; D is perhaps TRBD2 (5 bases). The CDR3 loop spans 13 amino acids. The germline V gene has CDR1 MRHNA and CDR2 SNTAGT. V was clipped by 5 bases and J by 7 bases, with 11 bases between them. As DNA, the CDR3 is TGTGCCAGCAGTCCGAGGACTTTCGGGGAGCTGTTTTTT. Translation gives CASSPRTFGELFF.

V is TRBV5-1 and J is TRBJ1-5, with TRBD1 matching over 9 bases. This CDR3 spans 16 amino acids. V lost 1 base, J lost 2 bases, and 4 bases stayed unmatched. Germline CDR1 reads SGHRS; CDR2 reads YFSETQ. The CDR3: CASSLTGGGGNQPQHF. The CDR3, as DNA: TGCGCCAGCAGCTTGACAGGGGGCGGAGGCAATCAGCCCCAGCATTTT.

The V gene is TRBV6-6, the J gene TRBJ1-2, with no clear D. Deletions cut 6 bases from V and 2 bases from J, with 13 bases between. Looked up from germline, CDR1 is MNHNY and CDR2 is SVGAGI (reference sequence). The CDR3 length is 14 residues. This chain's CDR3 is CASSPRETNYGYTF. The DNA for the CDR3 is TGTGCCAGCAGCCCACGGGAGACAAACTATGGCTACACCTTC.

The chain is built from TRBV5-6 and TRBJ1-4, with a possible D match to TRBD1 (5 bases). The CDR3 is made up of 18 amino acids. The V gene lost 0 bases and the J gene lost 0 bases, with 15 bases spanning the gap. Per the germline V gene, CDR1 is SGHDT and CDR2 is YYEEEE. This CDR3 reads CASSLARQIFATNEKLFF. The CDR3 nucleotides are TGTGCCAGCAGCTTGGCGAGACAGATATTTGCAACTAATGAAAAACTGTTTTTT.

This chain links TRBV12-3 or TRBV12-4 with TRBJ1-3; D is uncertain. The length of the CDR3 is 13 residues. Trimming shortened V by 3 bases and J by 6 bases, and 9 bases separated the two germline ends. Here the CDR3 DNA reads TGTGCCAGCAGTTTTCCTCCGTCAAACACCATATATTTT. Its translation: CASSFPPSNTIYF.

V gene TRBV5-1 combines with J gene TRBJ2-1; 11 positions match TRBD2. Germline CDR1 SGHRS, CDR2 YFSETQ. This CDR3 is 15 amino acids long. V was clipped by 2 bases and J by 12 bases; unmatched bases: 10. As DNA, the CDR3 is TGCGCCAGCAGCTTTACTAGCGGGAGAAATGTGGGGCAGTTCTTC. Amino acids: CASSFTSGRNVGQFF.

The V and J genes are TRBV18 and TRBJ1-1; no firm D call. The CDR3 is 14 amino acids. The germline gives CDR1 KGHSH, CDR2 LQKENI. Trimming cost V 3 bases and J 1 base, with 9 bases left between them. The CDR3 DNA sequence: TGTGCCAGCTCACCTTCGCAGGCGAACACTGAAGCTTTCTTT. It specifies CASSPSQANTEAFF.

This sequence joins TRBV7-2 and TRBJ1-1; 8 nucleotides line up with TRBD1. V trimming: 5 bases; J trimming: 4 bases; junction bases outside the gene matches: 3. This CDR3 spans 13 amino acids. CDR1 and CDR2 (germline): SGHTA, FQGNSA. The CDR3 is CASSEQGGTEAFF. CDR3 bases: TGTGCCAGCAGCGAACAGGGGGGCACTGAAGCTTTCTTT.

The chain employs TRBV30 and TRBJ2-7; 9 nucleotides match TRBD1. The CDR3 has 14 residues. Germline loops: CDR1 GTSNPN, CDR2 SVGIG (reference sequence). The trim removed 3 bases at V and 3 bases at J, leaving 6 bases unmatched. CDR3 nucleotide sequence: TGTGCCTGGAGCGCCGGGACAGGGCGCTACGAGCAGTACTTC. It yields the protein CAWSAGTGRYEQYF.

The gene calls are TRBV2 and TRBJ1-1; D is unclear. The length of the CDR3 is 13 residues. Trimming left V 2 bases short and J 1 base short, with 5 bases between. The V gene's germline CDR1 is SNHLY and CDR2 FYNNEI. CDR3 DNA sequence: TGTGCCAGCAGTGAACGTCGGAACACTGAAGCTTTCTTT. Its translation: CASSERRNTEAFF.

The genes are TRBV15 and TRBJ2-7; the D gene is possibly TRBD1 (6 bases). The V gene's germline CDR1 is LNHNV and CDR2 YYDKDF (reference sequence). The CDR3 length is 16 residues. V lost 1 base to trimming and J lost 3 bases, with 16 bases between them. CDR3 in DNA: TGTGCCACCAGCAGAGGGATTGGCAGGGGTCTCTACGAGCAGTACTTC. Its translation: CATSRGIGRGLYEQYF.